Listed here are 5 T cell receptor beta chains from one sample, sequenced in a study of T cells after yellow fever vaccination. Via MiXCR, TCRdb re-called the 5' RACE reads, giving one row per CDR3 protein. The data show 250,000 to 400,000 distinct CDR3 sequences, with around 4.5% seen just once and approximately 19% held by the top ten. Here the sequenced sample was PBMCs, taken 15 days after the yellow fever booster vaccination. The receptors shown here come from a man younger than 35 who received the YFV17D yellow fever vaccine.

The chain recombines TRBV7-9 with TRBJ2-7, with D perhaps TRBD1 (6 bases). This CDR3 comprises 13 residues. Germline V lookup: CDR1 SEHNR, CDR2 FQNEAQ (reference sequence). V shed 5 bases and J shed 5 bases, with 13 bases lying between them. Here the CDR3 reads CASSALGAHEQYV. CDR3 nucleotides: TGTGCCAGCAGCGCCTTGGGGGCCCACGAGCAGTACGTC.

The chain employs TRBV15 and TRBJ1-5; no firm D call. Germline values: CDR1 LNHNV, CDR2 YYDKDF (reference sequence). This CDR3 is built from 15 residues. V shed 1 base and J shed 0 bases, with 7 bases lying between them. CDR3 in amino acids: CATSRVGDSNQPQHF. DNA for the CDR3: TGTGCCACCAGCAGAGTTGGGGATAGCAATCAGCCCCAGCATTTT.

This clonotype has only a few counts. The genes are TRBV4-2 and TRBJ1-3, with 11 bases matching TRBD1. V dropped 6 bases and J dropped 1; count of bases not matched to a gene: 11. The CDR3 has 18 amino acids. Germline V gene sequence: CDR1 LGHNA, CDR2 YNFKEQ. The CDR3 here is CASRQGQGVTVSGNTIYF. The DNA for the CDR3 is TGTGCCAGCAGACAGGGACAGGGGGTCACAGTGTCTGGAAACACCATATATTTT.

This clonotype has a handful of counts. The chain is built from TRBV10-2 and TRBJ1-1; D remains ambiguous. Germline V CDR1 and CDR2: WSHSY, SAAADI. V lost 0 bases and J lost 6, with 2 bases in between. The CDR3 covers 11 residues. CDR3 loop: CASSESAEAFF. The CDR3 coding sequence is TGCGCCAGCAGTGAGTCGGCTGAAGCTTTCTTT.

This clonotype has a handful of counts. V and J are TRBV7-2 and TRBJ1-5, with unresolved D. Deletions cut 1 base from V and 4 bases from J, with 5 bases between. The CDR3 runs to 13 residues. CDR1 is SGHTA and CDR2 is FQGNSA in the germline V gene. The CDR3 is CASSLDINQPQHF. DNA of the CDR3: TGTGCCAGCAGCTTAGATATAAATCAGCCCCAGCATTTT.